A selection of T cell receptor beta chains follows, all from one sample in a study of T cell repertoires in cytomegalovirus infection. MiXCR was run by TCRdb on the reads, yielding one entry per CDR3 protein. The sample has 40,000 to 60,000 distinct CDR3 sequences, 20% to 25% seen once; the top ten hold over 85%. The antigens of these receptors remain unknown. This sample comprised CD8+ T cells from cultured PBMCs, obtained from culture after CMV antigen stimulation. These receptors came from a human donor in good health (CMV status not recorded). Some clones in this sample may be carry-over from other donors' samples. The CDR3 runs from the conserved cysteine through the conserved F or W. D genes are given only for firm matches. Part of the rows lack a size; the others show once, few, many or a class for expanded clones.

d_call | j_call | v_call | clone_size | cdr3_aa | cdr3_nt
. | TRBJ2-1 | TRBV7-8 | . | CASSLRLWGSYNEQFF | TGTGCCAGCAGCTTAAGATTGTGGGGCTCCTACAATGAGCAGTTCTTC
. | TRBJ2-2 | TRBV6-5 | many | CASSYGSSTGGELFF | TGTGCCAGCAGTTATGGGAGTTCGACCGGCGGGGAGCTGTTTTTT
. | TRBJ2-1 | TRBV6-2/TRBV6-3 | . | CASSPRSYNEQFF | TGTGCCAGCAGCCCCCGCTCCTACAATGAGCAGTTCTTC
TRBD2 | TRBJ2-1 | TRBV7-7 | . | CASSSTTSGRNEQFF | TGTGCCAGCAGCTCCACGACTAGCGGGAGGAATGAGCAGTTCTTC
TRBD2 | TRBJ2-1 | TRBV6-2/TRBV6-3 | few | CASSPGEREAVEQFF | TGTGCCAGCAGCCCGGGGGAGCGGGAGGCCGTTGAGCAGTTCTTC
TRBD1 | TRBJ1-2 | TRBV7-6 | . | CASSKGQSYGYTF | TGTGCCAGCAGCAAGGGACAGTCCTATGGCTACACCTTC
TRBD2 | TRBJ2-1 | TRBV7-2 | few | CASSLIAGENEQFF | TGTGCCAGCAGCCTCATAGCGGGGGAGAATGAGCAGTTCTTC
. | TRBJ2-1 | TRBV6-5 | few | CASRLRSPDYNEQFF | TGTGCCAGCAGACTAAGAAGCCCCGACTACAATGAGCAGTTCTTC
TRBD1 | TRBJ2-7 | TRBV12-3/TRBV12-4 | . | CASSLTGGKREQYF | TGTGCCAGCAGTTTAACAGGGGGCAAGCGCGAGCAGTACTTC
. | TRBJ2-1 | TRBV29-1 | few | CSVLPPREQFF | TGCAGCGTACTACCGCCCCGGGAGCAGTTCTTC
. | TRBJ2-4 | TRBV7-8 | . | CASSPLEGSKNIQYF | TGTGCCAGCAGCCCACTGGAGGGCTCCAAAAACATTCAGTACTTC
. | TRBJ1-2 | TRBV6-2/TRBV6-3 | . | CASSYSGSYGYTF | TGTGCCAGCAGTTACTCGGGATCCTATGGCTACACCTTC
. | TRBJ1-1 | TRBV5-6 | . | CASSLGVEAFF | TGTGCCAGCAGCTTGGGGGTTGAAGCTTTCTTT
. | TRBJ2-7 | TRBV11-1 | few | CASSPARRADEQYF | TGTGCCAGCAGCCCAGCCAGGCGGGCAGACGAGCAGTACTTC
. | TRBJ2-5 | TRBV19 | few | CASSIGRQETQYF | TGTGCCAGTAGTATAGGTCGACAAGAGACCCAGTACTTC
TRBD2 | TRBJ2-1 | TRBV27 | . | CASRRLALWENEQFF | TGTGCCAGCAGGAGACTAGCGTTGTGGGAAAATGAGCAGTTCTTC
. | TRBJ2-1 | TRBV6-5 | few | CASSHGQSSYNEQFF | TGTGCCAGCAGCCACGGGCAGAGCTCCTACAATGAGCAGTTCTTC
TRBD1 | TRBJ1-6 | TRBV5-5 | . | CASSWTRDSKPYNSPLHF | TGTGCCAGCAGCTGGACCCGGGACAGCAAGCCGTATAATTCACCCCTCCACTTT
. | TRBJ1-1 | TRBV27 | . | CASRREMSRAEAFF | TGTGCCAGCAGGCGTGAGATGAGTAGGGCTGAAGCTTTCTTT
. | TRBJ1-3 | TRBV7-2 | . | CASSSDGFSGNTIYF | TGTGCCAGCAGCTCAGACGGGTTCTCTGGAAACACCATATATTTT
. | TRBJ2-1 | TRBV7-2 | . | CAGRSSYNEQFF | TGTGCCGGCCGGAGCTCCTACAATGAGCAGTTCTTC
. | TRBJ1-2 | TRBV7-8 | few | CASSHGTNPANYGYTF | TGTGCCAGCAGCCACGGGACAAACCCCGCTAACTATGGCTACACCTTC
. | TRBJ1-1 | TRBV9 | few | CASSVVPGANTEAFF | TGTGCCAGCAGCGTAGTACCAGGAGCTAACACTGAAGCTTTCTTT
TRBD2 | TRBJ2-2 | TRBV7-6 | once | CASSSPGLAVPGELFF | TGTGCCAGCAGCTCCCCGGGACTAGCGGTTCCCGGGGAGCTGTTTTTT
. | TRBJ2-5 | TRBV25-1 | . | CASGGQTQYF | TGTGCCAGCGGCGGGCAGACCCAGTACTTC
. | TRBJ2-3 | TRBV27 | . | CASSFYSQGGDTQYF | TGTGCCAGCAGTTTTTACTCCCAGGGCGGGGATACGCAGTATTTT
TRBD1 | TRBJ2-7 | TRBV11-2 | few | CATTGTGLYEQYF | TGTGCCACCACCGGGACAGGGCTCTACGAGCAGTACTTC
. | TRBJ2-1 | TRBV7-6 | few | CASSPAPVRNNEQFF | TGTGCCAGCAGCCCCGCCCCTGTACGAAACAATGAGCAGTTCTTC
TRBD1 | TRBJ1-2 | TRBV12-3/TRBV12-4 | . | CASSPGTGGRFYYGYTF | TGTGCCAGCAGCCCCGGGACAGGGGGCAGATTCTACTATGGCTACACCTTC
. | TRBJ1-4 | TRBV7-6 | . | CASSSRGGGVYEKLFF | TGTGCCAGCAGCTCTCGCGGGGGAGGTGTGTATGAAAAACTGTTTTTT
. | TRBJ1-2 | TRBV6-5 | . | CASSYSRQGSDLSGYTF | TGTGCCAGCAGTTACTCGAGGCAGGGCTCAGACCTAAGCGGCTACACCTTC
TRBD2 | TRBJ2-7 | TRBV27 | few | CASSFFSGVNYEQYF | TGTGCCAGCAGTTTCTTTAGCGGGGTAAACTACGAGCAGTACTTC
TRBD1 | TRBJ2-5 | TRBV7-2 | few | CASSLVDRGSFILQETQYF | TGTGCCAGCAGCTTAGTGGACAGGGGGTCTTTCATACTGCAAGAGACCCAGTACTTC
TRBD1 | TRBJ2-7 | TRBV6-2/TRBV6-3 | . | CARSYSGRGPSYEQYF | TGTGCCCGCAGTTACTCGGGCAGGGGGCCCTCCTACGAGCAGTACTTC
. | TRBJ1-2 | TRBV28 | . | CASSSRDWDRGYTF | TGTGCCAGCAGTTCGAGGGATTGGGACCGTGGCTACACCTTC
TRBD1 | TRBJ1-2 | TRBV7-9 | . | CASSFADRNYGYTF | TGTGCCAGCAGCTTTGCGGACAGGAACTATGGCTACACCTTC